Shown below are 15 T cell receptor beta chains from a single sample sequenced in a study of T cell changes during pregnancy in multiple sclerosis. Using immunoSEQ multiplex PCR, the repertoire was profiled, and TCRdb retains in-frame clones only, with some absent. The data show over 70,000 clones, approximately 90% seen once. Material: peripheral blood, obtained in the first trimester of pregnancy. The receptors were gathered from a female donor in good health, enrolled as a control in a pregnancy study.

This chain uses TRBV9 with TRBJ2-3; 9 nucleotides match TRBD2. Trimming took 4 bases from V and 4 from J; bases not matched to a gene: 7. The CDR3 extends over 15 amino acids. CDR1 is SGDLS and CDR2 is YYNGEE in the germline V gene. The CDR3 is CASSPREGASDTQYF. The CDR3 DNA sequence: TGTGCCAGCAGCCCGCGGGAGGGGGCTTCAGATACGCAGTATTTT.

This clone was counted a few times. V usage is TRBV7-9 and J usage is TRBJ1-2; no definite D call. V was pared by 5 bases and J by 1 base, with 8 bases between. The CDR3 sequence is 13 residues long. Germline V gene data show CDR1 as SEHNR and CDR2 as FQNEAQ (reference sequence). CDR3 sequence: CASSARLNYGYTF. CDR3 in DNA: TGTGCCAGCAGCGCCAGACTTAACTATGGCTACACCTTC.

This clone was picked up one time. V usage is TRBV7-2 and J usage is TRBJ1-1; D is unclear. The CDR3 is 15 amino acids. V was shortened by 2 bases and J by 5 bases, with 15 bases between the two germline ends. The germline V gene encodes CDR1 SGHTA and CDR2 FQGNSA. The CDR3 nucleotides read TGTGCCAGCAGCTTACCTTTACTGGGCGGGACTGAAGCTTTCTTT. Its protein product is CASSLPLLGGTEAFF. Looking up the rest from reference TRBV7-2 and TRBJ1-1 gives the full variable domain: GAGVSQSPSNKVTEKGKDVELRCDPISGHTALYWYRQSLGQGLEFLIYFQGNSAPDKSGLPSDRFSAERTGGSVSTLTIQRTQQEDSAVYLCASSLPLLGGTEAFFGQGTRLTVV.

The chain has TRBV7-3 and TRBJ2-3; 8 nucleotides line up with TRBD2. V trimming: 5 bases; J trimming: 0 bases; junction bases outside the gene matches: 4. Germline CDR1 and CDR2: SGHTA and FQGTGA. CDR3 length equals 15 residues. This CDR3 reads CASSAAGASTDTQYF. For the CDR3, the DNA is TGTGCCAGCAGCGCAGCGGGGGCAAGCACAGATACGCAGTATTTT. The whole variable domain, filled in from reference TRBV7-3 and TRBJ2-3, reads GAGVSQTPSNKVTEKGKYVELRCDPISGHTALYWYRQSLGQGPEFLIYFQGTGAADDSGLPNDRFFAVRPEGSVSTLKIQRTERGDSAVYLCASSAAGASTDTQYFGPGTRLTVL.

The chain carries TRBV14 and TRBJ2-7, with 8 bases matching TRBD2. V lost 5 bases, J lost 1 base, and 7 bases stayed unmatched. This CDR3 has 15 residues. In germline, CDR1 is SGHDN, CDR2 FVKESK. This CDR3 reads CASSEFGGGSYEQYF. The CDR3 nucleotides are TGTGCCAGCAGCGAGTTCGGGGGGGGGTCCTACGAGCAGTACTTC. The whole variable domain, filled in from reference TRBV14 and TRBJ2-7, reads EAGVTQFPSHSVIEKGQTVTLRCDPISGHDNLYWYRRVMGKEIKFLLHFVKESKQDESGMPNNRFLAERTGGTYSTLKVQPAELEDSGVYFCASSEFGGGSYEQYFGPGTRLTVT.

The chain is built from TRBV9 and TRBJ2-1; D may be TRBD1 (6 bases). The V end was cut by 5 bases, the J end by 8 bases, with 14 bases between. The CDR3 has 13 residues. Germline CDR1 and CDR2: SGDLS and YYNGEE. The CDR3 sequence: CASRRIRGDEQFF. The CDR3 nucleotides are TGTGCCAGCAGAAGAATCAGGGGTGATGAGCAGTTCTTC.

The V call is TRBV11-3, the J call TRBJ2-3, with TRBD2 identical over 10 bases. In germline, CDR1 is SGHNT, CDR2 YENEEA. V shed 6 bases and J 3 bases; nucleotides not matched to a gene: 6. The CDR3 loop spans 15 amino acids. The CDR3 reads CASSPSGGSTDTQYF. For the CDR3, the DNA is TGTGCCAGCAGTCCTAGCGGGGGATCGACAGATACGCAGTATTTT.

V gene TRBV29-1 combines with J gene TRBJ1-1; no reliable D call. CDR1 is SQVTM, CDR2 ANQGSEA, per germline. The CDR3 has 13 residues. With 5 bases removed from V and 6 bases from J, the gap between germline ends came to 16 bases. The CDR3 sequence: CSVLGWVGSEAFF. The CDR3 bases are TGCAGCGTTTTGGGCTGGGTAGGCTCTGAAGCTTTCTTT.

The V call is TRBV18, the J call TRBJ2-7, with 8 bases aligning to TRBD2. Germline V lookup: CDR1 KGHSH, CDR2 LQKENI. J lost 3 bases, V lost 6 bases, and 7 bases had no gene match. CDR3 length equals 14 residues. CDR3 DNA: TGTGCCAGCTCCTTACTAGCGGAGAACTACGAGCAGTACTTC. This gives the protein CASSLLAENYEQYF.

CDR3 in amino acids: CASSERVAGRGKNIQYF. Here the CDR3 DNA reads TGTGCCAGCAGTGAGAGAGTAGCGGGGAGAGGCAAAAACATTCAGTACTTC. The chain has TRBV2 and TRBJ2-4, with 8 bases that match TRBD2. Germline trimming cut 3 bases from V and 3 bases from J; bases unmatched to any gene: 10. This CDR3 is 17 amino acids long. Germline CDR1 reads SNHLY; CDR2 reads FYNNEI.

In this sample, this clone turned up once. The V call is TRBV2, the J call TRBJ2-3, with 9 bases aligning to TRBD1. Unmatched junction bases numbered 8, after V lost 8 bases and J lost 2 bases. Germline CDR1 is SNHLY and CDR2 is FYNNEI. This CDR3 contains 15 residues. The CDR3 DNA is TGTGCCAGCCCCCCGGACAGGGGAAACACAGATACGCAGTATTTT. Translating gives CASPPDRGNTDTQYF.

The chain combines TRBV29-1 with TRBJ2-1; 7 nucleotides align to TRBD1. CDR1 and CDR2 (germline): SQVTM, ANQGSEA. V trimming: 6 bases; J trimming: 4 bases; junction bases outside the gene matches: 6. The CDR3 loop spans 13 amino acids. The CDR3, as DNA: TGCAGCGTCCCGGGACAGACTTACAATGAGCAGTTCTTC. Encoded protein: CSVPGQTYNEQFF.

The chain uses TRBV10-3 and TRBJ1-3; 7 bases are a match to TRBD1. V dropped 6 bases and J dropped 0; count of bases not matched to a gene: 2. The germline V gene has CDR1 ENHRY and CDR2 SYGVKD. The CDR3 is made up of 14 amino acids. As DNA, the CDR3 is TGTGCCATCAGGCGGGACAGCTCTGGAAACACCATATATTTT. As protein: CAIRRDSSGNTIYF.

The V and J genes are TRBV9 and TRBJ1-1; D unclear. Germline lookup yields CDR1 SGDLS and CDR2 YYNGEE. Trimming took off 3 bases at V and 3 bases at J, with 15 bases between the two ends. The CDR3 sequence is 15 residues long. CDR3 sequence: CASSGLGRMDTEAFF. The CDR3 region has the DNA TGTGCCAGCAGCGGTTTGGGCCGAATGGACACTGAAGCTTTCTTT.

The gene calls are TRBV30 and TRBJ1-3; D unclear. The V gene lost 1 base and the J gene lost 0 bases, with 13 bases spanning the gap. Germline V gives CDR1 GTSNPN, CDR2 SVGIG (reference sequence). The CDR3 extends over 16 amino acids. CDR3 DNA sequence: TGTGCCTGGAGTGCCGGACTCCCTGGCTCTGGAAACACCATATATTTT. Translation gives CAWSAGLPGSGNTIYF.